These T cell receptor beta chains were read from a single sample in a study of blood T cells in healthy people across ages. TCRdb reprocessed the 5' RACE reads via MiXCR and lists one record per CDR3 protein. The repertoire holds around 1,500,000 distinct CDR3 sequences, with approximately 30% as singletons. Sequences were obtained from blood. These receptors all come from a woman aged 25-40 years in good health. Both conserved end residues are part of each CDR3. The order of the fields is CDR3 protein, CDR3 DNA, V gene, clone size, J gene, D gene. The D gene is left open where the match is weak. The size of a clone is reported for some rows only, either as once, few or many, or as a class for expanded clones.

CASSVPAGTETQYF,TGTGCCAGCAGTGTCCCGGCAGGGACAGAGACCCAGTACTTC,TRBV6-4,.,TRBJ2-5,.
CASRSRENEQFF,TGTGCCAGCAGATCCAGGGAGAATGAGCAGTTCTTC,TRBV11-1,.,TRBJ2-1,.
CSAQWGGNTEAFF,TGCAGTGCCCAGTGGGGGGGGAACACTGAAGCTTTCTTT,TRBV20-1,few,TRBJ1-1,.
CSAPKSGNTEAFF,TGCAGTGCACCGAAGTCAGGGAACACTGAAGCTTTCTTT,TRBV20-1,.,TRBJ1-1,.
CASSLDRFTEELFF,TGTGCCAGCAGCTTAGACAGGTTCACCGAGGAGCTGTTTTTT,TRBV11-2,.,TRBJ2-2,.
CASSLNSGGATDTQYF,TGCGCCAGCAGTCTGAACAGCGGGGGGGCCACAGATACGCAGTATTTT,TRBV5-1,.,TRBJ2-3,TRBD2
CASRRDDSPNQPQHF,TGTGCCAGCAGAAGAGATGACTCCCCAAATCAGCCCCAGCATTTT,TRBV28,few,TRBJ1-5,.
CASSSWTSSASTDTQYF,TGCGCCAGCAGCTCCTGGACTAGCAGCGCTAGCACAGATACGCAGTATTTT,TRBV5-1,many,TRBJ2-3,TRBD2
CASRDQGKITDTQYF,TGTGCCAGCAGAGATCAGGGAAAGATAACAGATACGCAGTATTTT,TRBV6-6,few,TRBJ2-3,.
CASSLERGGPTQYF,TGTGCCAGCAGCTTGGAGCGGGGGGGTCCCACCCAGTACTTC,TRBV7-2,few,TRBJ2-5,TRBD2
CASSVTSGSYGELFF,TGTGCCAGCAGCGTGACTAGCGGGAGTTATGGGGAGCTGTTTTTT,TRBV9,.,TRBJ2-2,TRBD2
CASSGAGGFRGYTF,TGTGCCAGCAGTGGGGCAGGGGGTTTTCGTGGCTACACCTTC,TRBV2,.,TRBJ1-2,TRBD1
CASSLSPGGLYNEQFF,TGTGCCAGCAGCTTATCTCCGGGGGGCCTCTACAATGAGCAGTTCTTC,TRBV7-2,.,TRBJ2-1,.
CASFRSHEQFF,TGTGCCAGCTTTCGCAGTCATGAGCAGTTCTTC,TRBV21-1,few,TRBJ2-1,.
CASSEGGTSGALEQFF,TGTGCCAGCAGTGAAGGGGGGACTAGCGGGGCACTAGAGCAGTTCTTC,TRBV2,.,TRBJ2-1,TRBD2
CAISEPQGGEQYF,TGTGCCATCAGTGAGCCTCAGGGTGGCGAGCAGTACTTC,TRBV10-3,few,TRBJ2-7,.
CASSFGGGEGTQYF,TGTGCCAGCAGTTTCGGAGGGGGGGAAGGGACCCAGTACTTC,TRBV28,.,TRBJ2-5,.
CSVTTSGANVLTF,TGCAGCGTAACTACCTCTGGGGCCAACGTCCTGACTTTC,TRBV29-1,many,TRBJ2-6,.
CAIRDRGGVGYGYTF,TGTGCCATCAGAGACAGGGGAGGGGTTGGCTATGGCTACACCTTC,TRBV10-3,.,TRBJ1-2,TRBD1
CASADSRAWETQYF,TGTGCCAGCGCCGACTCCCGTGCCTGGGAGACCCAGTACTTC,TRBV28,few,TRBJ2-5,.
CASSLYGSHHSTDTQYF,TGTGCCAGCAGCTTGTACGGGAGCCACCATAGCACAGATACGCAGTATTTT,TRBV5-5,few,TRBJ2-3,.
CASSFGSVGEETQYF,TGTGCCAGCAGCTTTGGTTCCGTCGGGGAAGAGACCCAGTACTTC,TRBV5-5,many,TRBJ2-5,.
CASSLGWRGNQETQYF,TGTGCCAGCAGTTTAGGTTGGCGGGGGAACCAAGAGACCCAGTACTTC,TRBV27,many,TRBJ2-5,TRBD2
CASSPRGAREFQNIQYF,TGTGCCAGCAGTCCCCGGGGCGCTCGAGAATTCCAAAACATTCAGTACTTC,TRBV27,many,TRBJ2-4,.
CASSVVGTPRETQYF,TGTGCCAGCAGCGTAGTCGGGACCCCTCGAGAGACCCAGTACTTC,TRBV9,few,TRBJ2-5,.
CASSQVPRGGTEAFF,TGTGCCAGCAGCCAAGTCCCCCGAGGGGGCACTGAAGCTTTCTTT,TRBV3-1,.,TRBJ1-1,.
CVSRKTGGGDEQYF,TGTGTCAGCAGAAAGACGGGCGGGGGAGACGAGCAGTACTTC,TRBV27,.,TRBJ2-7,TRBD2
CASSLSPRRVVYNEQFF,TGTGCCAGCAGTTTATCCCCACGCAGGGTGGTCTACAATGAGCAGTTCTTC,TRBV27,.,TRBJ2-1,.
CASSLAGTGVTEAFF,TGTGCCAGCAGCTTAGCTGGGACAGGGGTTACTGAAGCTTTCTTT,TRBV7-9,few,TRBJ1-1,TRBD1
CASSFLATSNEQYF,TGTGCCAGCAGCTTTCTGGCAACCTCCAATGAGCAGTACTTC,TRBV7-6,.,TRBJ2-7,.
CSAAHSGRGRDTQYF,TGCAGTGCCGCTCATAGCGGGAGGGGCAGAGATACGCAGTATTTT,TRBV20-1,.,TRBJ2-3,TRBD2
CASSLGLTGGYEQYF,TGTGCCAGCAGCTTAGGGTTGACAGGGGGCTACGAGCAGTACTTC,TRBV7-2,many,TRBJ2-7,TRBD1
CSALPGPGDYGYTF,TGCAGCGCCCTACCGGGCCCAGGAGATTATGGCTACACCTTC,TRBV29-1,.,TRBJ1-2,.
CASSPRLAGGRERYF,TGTGCCAGCTCACCACGCCTAGCGGGGGGTCGCGAGCGGTACTTC,TRBV18,once,TRBJ2-7,TRBD2
CASSPGNNPGYGYTF,TGTGCCAGCAGCCCTGGGAACAATCCGGGATATGGCTACACCTTC,TRBV9,.,TRBJ1-2,.
CASSLDAYYEQFF,TGTGCCAGCAGCTTAGATGCCTACTATGAGCAGTTCTTC,TRBV7-2,many,TRBJ2-1,.
CASSQDGGSNNEQFF,TGCGCCAGCAGCCAAGACGGCGGGAGCAACAATGAGCAGTTCTTC,TRBV4-3,.,TRBJ2-1,TRBD2
CASSVTSGGRNEQFF,TGTGCCAGCAGCGTTACTAGCGGGGGCCGCAATGAGCAGTTCTTC,TRBV6-4,many,TRBJ2-1,TRBD2
CASSEDRLNNEQFF,TGTGCCAGCAGTGAGGACAGGTTGAACAATGAGCAGTTCTTC,TRBV2,few,TRBJ2-1,TRBD1
CASSVTGRDEQYF,TGTGCCAGCAGCGTCACAGGGCGGGACGAGCAGTACTTC,TRBV9,many,TRBJ2-7,.
CASSQYEQYF,TGTGCCAGCAGCCAGTATGAGCAGTACTTC,TRBV12-3/TRBV12-4,many,TRBJ2-7,.
CASSLVWEYHNEQFF,TGTGCCAGCAGCTTAGTCTGGGAATATCACAATGAGCAGTTCTTC,TRBV7-9,few,TRBJ2-1,.
CASGDYPEQFF,TGTGCCAGCGGAGATTATCCTGAGCAGTTCTTC,TRBV27,.,TRBJ2-1,.
CASRTRQGGYNEQFF,TGTGCCAGCAGAACACGACAGGGGGGCTACAATGAGCAGTTCTTC,TRBV6-2/TRBV6-3,few,TRBJ2-1,TRBD1
CSARGGMDTEAFF,TGCAGTGCTAGAGGAGGGATGGACACTGAAGCTTTCTTT,TRBV20-1,few,TRBJ1-1,.
CASSYEETQYF,TGTGCCAGCAGTTATGAAGAGACCCAGTACTTC,TRBV12-3/TRBV12-4,many,TRBJ2-5,.
CASSKTGGRTEAFF,TGTGCCAGCAGCAAAACAGGGGGCCGCACTGAAGCTTTCTTT,TRBV6-5,.,TRBJ1-1,TRBD1
CASSVEPITEAFF,TGTGCCAGCAGCGTAGAACCCATTACTGAAGCTTTCTTT,TRBV9,.,TRBJ1-1,.
CASSLVQGLGNIQYF,TGCGCCAGCAGCTTGGTCCAGGGCTTGGGAAACATTCAGTACTTC,TRBV5-1,many,TRBJ2-4,.
CASSLRQGYYNEQFF,TGTGCCAGCAGCTTAAGACAGGGTTACTACAATGAGCAGTTCTTC,TRBV7-2,many,TRBJ2-1,TRBD1
CASTWTRSTDTQYF,TGTGCCAGCACCTGGACTAGAAGCACAGATACGCAGTATTTT,TRBV2,few,TRBJ2-3,TRBD2
CSARDSLRGKGEHF,TGCAGTGCTAGAGATTCCCTCAGGGGTAAGGGAGAGCATTTT,TRBV20-1,few,TRBJ1-5,.
CSGIGVGVAFF,TGCAGCGGTATTGGGGTCGGGGTGGCTTTCTTT,TRBV29-1,few,TRBJ1-1,.
CASSQGDRGAGNTIYF,TGCGCCAGCAGCCAAGGTGACAGGGGAGCTGGAAACACCATATATTTT,TRBV4-3,.,TRBJ1-3,TRBD1
CASSLSGITTDTQYF,TGTGCCAGCAGCCTTAGCGGGATCACCACAGATACGCAGTATTTT,TRBV11-2,few,TRBJ2-3,TRBD2